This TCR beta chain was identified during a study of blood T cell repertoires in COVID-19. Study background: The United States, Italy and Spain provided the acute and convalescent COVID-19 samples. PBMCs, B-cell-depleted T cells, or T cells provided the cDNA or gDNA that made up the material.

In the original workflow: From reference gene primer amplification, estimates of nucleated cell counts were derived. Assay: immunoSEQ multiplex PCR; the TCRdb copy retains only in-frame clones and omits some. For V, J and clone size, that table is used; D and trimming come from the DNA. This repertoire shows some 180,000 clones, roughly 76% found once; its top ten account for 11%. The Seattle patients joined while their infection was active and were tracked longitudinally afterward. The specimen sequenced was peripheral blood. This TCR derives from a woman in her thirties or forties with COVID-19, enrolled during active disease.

The CDR3 region has the DNA TGTGCCACCAGTGATCCGGGTCCCGCGGAGACCCAGTACTTC. This sequence encodes CATSDPGPAETQYF. This sequence joins TRBV24-1 and TRBJ2-5; no firm D call. The CDR3 sequence is 14 residues long. Per the germline V gene, CDR1 is KGHDR and CDR2 is SFDVKD. The V and J ends lost 3 bases and 5 bases respectively, with 12 bases between them.